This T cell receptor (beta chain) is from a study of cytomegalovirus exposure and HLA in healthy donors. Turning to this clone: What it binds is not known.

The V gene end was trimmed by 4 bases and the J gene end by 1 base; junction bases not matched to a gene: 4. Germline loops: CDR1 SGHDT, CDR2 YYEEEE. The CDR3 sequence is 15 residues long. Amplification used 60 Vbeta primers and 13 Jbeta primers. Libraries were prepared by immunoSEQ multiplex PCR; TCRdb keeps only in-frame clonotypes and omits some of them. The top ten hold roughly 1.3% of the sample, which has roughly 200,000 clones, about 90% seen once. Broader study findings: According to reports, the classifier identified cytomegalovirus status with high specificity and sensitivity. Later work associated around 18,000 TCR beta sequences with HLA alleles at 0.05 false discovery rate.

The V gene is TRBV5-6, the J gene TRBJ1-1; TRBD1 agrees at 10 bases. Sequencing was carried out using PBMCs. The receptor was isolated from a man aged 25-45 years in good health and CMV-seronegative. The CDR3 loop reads CASSARTGGNTEAFF. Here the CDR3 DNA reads TGTGCCAGCAGCGCCCGGACAGGGGGGAACACTGAAGCTTTCTTT.